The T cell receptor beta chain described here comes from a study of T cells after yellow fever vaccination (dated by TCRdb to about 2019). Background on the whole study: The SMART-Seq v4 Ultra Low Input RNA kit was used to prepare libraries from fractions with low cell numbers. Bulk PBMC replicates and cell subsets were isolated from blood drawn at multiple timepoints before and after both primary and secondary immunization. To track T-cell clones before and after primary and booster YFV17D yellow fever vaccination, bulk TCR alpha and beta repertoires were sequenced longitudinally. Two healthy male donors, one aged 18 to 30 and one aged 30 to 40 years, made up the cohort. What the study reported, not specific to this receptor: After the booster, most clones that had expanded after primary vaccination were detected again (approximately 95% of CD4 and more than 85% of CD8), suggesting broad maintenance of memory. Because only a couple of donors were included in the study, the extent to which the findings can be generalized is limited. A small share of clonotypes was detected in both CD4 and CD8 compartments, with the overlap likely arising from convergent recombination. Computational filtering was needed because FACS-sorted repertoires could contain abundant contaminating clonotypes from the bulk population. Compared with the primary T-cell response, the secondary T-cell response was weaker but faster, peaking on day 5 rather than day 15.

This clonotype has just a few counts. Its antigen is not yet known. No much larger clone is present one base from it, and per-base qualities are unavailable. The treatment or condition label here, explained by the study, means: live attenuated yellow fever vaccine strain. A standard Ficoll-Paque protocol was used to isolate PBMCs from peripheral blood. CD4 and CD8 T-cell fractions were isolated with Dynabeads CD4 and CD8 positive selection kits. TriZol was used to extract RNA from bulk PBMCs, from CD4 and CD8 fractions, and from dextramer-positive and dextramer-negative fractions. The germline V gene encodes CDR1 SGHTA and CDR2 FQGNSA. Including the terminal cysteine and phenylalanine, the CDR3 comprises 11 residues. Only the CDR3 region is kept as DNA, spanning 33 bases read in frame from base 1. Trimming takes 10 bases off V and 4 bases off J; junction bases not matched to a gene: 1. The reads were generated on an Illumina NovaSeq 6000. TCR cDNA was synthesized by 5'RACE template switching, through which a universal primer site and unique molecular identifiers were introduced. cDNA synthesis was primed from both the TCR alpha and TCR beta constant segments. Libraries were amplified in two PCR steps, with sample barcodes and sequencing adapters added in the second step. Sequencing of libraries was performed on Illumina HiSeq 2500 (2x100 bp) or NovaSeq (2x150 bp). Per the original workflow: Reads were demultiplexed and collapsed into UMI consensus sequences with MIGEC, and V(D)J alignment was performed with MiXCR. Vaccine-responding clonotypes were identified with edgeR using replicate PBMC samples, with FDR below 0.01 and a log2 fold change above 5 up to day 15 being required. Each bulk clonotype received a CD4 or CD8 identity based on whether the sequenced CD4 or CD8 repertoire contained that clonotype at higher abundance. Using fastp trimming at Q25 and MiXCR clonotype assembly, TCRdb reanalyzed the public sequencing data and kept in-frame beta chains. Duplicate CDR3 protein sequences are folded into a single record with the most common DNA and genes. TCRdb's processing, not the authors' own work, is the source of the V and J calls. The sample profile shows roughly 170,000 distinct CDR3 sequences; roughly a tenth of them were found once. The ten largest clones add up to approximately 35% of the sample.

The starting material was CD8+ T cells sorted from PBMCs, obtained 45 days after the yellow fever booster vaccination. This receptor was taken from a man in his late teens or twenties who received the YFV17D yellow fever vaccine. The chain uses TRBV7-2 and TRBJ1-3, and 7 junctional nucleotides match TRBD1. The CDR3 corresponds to CATGQGNTIYF. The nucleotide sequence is TGTGCCACGGGACAGGGAAACACCATATATTTT.